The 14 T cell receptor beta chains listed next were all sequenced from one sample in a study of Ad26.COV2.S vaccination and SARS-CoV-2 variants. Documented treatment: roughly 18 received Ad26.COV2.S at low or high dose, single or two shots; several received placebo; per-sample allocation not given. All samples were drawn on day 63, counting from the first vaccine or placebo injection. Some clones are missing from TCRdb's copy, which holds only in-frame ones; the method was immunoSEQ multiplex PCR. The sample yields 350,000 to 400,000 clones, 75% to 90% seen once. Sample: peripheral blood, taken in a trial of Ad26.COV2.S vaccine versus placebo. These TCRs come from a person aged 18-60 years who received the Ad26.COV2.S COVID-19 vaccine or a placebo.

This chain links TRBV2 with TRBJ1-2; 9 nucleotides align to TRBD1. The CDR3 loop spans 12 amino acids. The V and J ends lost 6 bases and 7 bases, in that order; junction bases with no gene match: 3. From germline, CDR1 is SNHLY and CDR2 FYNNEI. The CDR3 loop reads CASRGGQGGYTF. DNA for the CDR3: TGTGCCAGCAGGGGGGGACAGGGTGGCTACACCTTC.

The CDR3 nucleotides read TGTGCCTGGAGTGCCGAGAGCGGAAGCTCCTACGAGCAGTACTTC. Translating it yields CAWSAESGSSYEQYF. The rearrangement uses TRBV30 and TRBJ2-7; TRBD2 might be the D (5 bases). Trimming took off 1 base at V and 0 bases at J, with 13 bases between the two ends. The CDR3 length is 15 residues. Germline assignment: CDR1 GTSNPN and CDR2 SVGIG (reference sequence).

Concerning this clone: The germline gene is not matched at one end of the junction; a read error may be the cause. CDR3 sequence reads: CASSSALSGTRGVNNGELFF. DNA of the CDR3: TGTGCCAGCAGTTCAGCCCTTTCCGGGACCCGGGGCGTCAACAACGGGGAGCTGTTTTTT. The chain carries TRBV28 and TRBJ2-2, with D possibly called TRBD1 or TRBD2 (5 bases each). Germline loops: CDR1 MDHEN, CDR2 SYDVKM. The CDR3 totals 20 residues.

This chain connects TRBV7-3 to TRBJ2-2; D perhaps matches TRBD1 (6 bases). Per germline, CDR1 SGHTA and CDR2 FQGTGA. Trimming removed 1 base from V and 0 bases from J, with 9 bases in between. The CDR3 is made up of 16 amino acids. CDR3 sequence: CASSLMTGANTGELFF. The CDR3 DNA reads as TGTGCCAGCAGCTTAATGACAGGCGCGAACACCGGGGAGCTGTTTTTT.

This chain's CDR3 is CASSSRSEGVEAFF. Here the CDR3 DNA reads TGTGCCAGCAGCTCCCGGTCGGAGGGCGTTGAAGCTTTCTTT. This rearrangement joins TRBV7-9 to TRBJ1-1; unclear D gene. Trimming stripped 4 bases from V and 7 bases from J, with 16 bases between. Germline V gives CDR1 SEHNR, CDR2 FQNEAQ (reference sequence). This CDR3 has 14 residues.

The CDR3 region is CASSTTVAQNSPLHF. The CDR3 DNA is TGTGCCAGCAGTACTACAGTGGCCCAGAATTCACCCCTCCACTTT. The rearrangement links TRBV6-5 to TRBJ1-6; D not certain. This CDR3 has 15 amino acids. Trimming removed 5 bases from V and 7 bases from J, with 15 bases in between. The germline CDR1 and CDR2 sequences are MNHEY and SVGAGI.

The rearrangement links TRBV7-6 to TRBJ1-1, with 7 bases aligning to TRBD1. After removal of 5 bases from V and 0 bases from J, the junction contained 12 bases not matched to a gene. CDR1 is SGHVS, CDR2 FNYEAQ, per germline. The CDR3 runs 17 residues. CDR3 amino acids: CASSAGQAGLMNTEAFF. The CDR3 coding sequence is TGTGCCAGCAGCGCCGGACAGGCCGGGCTCATGAACACTGAAGCTTTCTTT.

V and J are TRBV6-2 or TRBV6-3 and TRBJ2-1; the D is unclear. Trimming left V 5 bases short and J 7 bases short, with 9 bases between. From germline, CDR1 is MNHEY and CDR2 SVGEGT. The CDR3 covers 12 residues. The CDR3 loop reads CASSDLPNEQFF. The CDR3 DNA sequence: TGTGCCAGCAGTGATCTTCCTAATGAGCAGTTCTTC.

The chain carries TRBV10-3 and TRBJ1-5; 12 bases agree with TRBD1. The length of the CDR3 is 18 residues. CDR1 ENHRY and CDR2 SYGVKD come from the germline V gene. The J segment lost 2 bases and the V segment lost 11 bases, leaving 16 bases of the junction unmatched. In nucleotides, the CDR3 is TGTGCCTCCTACCCGGGACAGGGGGCCCCGGGACGCAATCAGCCCCAGCATTTT. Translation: CASYPGQGAPGRNQPQHF.

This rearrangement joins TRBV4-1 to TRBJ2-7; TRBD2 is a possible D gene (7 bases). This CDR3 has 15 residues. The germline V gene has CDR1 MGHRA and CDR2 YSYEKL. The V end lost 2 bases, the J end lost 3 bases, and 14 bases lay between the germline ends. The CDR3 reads CASSQMGGGIYEQYF. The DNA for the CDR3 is TGCGCCAGCAGCCAAATGGGGGGGGGCATCTACGAGCAGTACTTC.

DNA of the CDR3: TGTGCCAGCAGCGGAGGCCAGACCCAGTACTTC. This encodes CASSGGQTQYF. The gene calls are TRBV5-4 and TRBJ2-5; TRBD2 is a possible D gene (5 bases). CDR3 length: 11 amino acids. The V and J ends lost 4 bases and 6 bases respectively, with 7 bases between them. The germline gives CDR1 SGHNT, CDR2 YYREEE (reference sequence).

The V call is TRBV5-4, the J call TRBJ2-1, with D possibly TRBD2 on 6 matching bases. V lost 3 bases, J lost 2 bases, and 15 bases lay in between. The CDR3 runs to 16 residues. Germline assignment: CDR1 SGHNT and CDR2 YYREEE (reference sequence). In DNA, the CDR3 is TGTGCCAGCAGCTCTCCGGAGGGCGGGCCCTACAATGAGCAGTTCTTC. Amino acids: CASSSPEGGPYNEQFF.

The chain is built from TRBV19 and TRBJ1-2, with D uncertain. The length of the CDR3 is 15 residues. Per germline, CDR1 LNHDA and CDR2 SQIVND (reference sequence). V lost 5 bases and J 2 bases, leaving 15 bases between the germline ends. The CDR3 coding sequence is TGTGCCAGTAGTCCCTGGGCAGAGACAAACTATGGCTACACCTTC. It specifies CASSPWAETNYGYTF.

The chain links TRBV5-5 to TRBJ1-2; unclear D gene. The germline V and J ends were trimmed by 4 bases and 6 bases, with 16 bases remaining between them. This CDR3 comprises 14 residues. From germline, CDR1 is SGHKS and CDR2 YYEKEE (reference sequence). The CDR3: CASSPSTRAHGYTF. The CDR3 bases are TGTGCCAGCAGCCCATCGACCAGAGCCCATGGCTACACCTTC.